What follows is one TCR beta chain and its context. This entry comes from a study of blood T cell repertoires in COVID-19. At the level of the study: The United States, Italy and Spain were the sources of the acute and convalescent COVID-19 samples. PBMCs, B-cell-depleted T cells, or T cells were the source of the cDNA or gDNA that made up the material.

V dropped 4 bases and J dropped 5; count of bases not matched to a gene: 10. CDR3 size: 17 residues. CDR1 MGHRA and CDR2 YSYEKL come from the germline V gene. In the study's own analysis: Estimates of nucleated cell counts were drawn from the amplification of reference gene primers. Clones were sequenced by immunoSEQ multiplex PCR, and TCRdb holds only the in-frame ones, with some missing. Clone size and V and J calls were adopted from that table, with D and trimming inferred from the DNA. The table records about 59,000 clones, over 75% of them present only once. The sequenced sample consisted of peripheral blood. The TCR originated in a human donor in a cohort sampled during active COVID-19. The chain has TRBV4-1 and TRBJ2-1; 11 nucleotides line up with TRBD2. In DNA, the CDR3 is TGCGCCAGCAGCCGCAATGCGGGACTAGCGGACAACAATGAGCAGTTCTTC. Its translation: CASSRNAGLADNNEQFF.